This T cell receptor beta chain originates from a study of OX40 agonist ivuxolimab in advanced cancers. Data came from immunoSEQ multiplex PCR; TCRdb stores just in-frame clones and leaves some out. There are about 58,000 clones in the sample; around four fifths occur only once, and approximately 3% lies in the top ten. Trimming took 8 bases from V and 2 from J; bases not matched to a gene: 7. Germline V gives CDR1 MNHEY, CDR2 SMNVEV (reference sequence). This CDR3 is built from 15 residues. This clone appeared once. The J gene is TRBJ2-2, the V gene TRBV27; 8 bases are a match to TRBD1. This receptor was obtained from an adult with an advanced solid tumor such as melanoma, head and neck, liver or kidney cancer. The sample in question was CD4+ or CD8+ T cells sorted from blood, obtained in a trial of the OX40 agonist ivuxolimab. CDR3 in amino acids: CASFDRGSNTGELFF. The CDR3 DNA reads as TGTGCCAGCTTTGACAGGGGTTCCAACACCGGGGAGCTGTTTTTT.